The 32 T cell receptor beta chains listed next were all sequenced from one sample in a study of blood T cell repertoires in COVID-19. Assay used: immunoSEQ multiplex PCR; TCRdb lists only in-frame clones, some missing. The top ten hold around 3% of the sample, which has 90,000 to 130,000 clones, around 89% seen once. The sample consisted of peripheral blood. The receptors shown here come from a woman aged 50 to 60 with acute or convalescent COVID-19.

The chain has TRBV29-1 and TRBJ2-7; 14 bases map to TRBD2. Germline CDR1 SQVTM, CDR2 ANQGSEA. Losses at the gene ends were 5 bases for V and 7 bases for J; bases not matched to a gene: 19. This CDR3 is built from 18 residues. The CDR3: CSVYLGTSGRLRPDEQYF. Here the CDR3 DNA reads TGCAGCGTTTACCTAGGGACTAGCGGGAGACTCCGGCCGGATGAGCAGTACTTC.

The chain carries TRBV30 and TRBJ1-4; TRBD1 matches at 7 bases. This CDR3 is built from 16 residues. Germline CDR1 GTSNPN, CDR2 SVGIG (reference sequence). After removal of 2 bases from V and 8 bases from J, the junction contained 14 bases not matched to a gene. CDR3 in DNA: TGTGCCTGGAGTCACCGAACAGGGGCCCTTTGGGAAAAACTGTTTTTT. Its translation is CAWSHRTGALWEKLFF. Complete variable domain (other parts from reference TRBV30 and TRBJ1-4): SQTIHQWPATLVQPVGSPLSLECTVEGTSNPNLYWYRQAAGRGLQLLFYSVGIGQISSEVPQNLSASRPQDRQFILSSKKLLLSDSGFYLCAWSHRTGALWEKLFFGSGTQLSVL.

CDR3: CASSYGWGDVKPQHF. CDR3 in DNA: TGTGCCAGCAGTTACGGTTGGGGGGATGTGAAGCCCCAGCATTTT. V and J are TRBV6-6 and TRBJ1-5, with D possibly TRBD1 on 5 matching bases. V shed 2 bases and J shed 8 bases, with 16 bases lying between them. The CDR3 contains 15 residues. Germline assignment: CDR1 MNHNY and CDR2 SVGAGI (reference sequence).

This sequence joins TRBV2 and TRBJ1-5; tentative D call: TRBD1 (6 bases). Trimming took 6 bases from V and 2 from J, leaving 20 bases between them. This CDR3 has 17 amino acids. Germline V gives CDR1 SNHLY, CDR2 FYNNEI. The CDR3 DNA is TGTGCCAGCAGCCTCTTCGATAGGACAGCGGGCAATCAGCCCCAGCATTTT. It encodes CASSLFDRTAGNQPQHF. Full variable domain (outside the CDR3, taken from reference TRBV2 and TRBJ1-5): EPEVTQTPSHQVTQMGQEVILRCVPISNHLYFYWYRQILGQKVEFLVSFYNNEISEKSEIFDDQFSVERPDGSNFTLKIRSTKLEDSAMYFCASSLFDRTAGNQPQHFGDGTRLSIL.

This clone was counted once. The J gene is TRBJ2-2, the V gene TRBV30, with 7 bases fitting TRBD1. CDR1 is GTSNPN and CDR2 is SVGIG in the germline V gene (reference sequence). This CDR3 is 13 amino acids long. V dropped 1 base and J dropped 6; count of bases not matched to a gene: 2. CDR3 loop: CAWSGQGSGELFF. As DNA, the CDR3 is TGTGCCTGGAGTGGACAGGGATCCGGGGAGCTGTTTTTT.

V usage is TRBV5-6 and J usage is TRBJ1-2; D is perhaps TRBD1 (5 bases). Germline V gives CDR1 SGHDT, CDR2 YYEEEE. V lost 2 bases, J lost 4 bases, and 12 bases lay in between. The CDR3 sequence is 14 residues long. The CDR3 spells CASSLGTYSYGYTF. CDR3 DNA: TGTGCCAGCAGCTTAGGGACTTACAGCTATGGCTACACCTTC.

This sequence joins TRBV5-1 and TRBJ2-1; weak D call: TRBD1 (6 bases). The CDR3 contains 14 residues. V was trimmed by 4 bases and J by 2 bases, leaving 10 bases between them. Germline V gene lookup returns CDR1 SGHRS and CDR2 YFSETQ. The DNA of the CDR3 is TGCGCCAGCAGCGCAGGGGATGCCTACAATGAGCAGTTCTTC. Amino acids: CASSAGDAYNEQFF.

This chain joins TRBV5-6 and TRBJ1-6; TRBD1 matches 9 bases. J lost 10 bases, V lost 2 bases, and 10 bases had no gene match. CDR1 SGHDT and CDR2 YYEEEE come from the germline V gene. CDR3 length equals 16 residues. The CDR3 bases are TGTGCCAGCAGCTTTGCTCCGGGACAGGGCGGATCACCCCTCCACTTT. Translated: CASSFAPGQGGSPLHF.

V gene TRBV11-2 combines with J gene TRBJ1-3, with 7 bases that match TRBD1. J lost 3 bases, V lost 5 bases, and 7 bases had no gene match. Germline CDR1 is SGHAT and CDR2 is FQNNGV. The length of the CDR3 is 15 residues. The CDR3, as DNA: TGTGCCAGCAGCCGTACAGGGGATAGTGGAAACACCATATATTTT. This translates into CASSRTGDSGNTIYF.

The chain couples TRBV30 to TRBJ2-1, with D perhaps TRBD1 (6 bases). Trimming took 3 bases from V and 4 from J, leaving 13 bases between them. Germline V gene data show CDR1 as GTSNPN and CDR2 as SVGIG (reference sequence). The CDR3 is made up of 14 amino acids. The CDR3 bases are TGTGCCTGGAGAGGTGGGGGCCCGTACAATGAGCAGTTCTTC. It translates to CAWRGGGPYNEQFF.

The CDR3 sequence: CASNQGARQPQHF. The CDR3 DNA is TGTGCCAGTAACCAGGGGGCGCGTCAGCCCCAGCATTTT. The V call is TRBV19, the J call TRBJ1-5; 8 nucleotides line up with TRBD1. CDR3 size: 13 residues. Germline CDR1 and CDR2: LNHDA and SQIVND (reference sequence). V dropped 7 bases and J dropped 6; count of bases not matched to a gene: 5.

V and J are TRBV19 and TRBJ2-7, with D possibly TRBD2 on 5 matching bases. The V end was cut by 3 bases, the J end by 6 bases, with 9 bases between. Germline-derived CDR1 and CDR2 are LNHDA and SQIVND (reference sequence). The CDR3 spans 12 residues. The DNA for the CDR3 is TGTGCCAGTAGTATTGCTGGGAGCGAGCAGTACTTC. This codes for CASSIAGSEQYF.

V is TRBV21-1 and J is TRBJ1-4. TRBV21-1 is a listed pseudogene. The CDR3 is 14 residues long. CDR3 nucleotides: TGTGCCAGCAGCCCCGTCCACTCGCCGGAAAAACTGTTTTTT. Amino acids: CASSPVHSPEKLFF.

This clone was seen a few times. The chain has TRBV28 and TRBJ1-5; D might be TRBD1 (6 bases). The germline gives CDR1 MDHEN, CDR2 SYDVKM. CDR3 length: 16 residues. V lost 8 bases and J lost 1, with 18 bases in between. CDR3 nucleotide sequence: TGTGCCAGCGACAGACAGGTGCTGGTGAGCAATCAGCCCCAGCATTTT. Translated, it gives CASDRQVLVSNQPQHF.

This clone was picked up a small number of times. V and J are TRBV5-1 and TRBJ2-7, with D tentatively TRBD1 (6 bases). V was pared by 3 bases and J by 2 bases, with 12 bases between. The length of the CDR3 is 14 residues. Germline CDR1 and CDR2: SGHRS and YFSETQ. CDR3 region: CASSSGTQAYEQYF. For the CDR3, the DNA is TGCGCCAGCAGCTCCGGGACACAAGCCTACGAGCAGTACTTC.

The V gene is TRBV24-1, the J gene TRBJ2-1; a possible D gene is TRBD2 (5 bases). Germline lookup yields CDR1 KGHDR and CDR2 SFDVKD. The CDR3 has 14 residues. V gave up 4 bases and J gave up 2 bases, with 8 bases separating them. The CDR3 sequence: CATSERAAYNEQFF. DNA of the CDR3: TGTGCCACCAGTGAGCGGGCAGCCTACAATGAGCAGTTCTTC.

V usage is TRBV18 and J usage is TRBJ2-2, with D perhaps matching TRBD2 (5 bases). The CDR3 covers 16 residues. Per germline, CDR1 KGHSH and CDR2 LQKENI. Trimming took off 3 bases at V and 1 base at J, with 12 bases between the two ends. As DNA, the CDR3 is TGTGCCAGCTCACCCGGTGGCGGGCGGAACACCGGGGAGCTGTTTTTT. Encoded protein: CASSPGGGRNTGELFF.

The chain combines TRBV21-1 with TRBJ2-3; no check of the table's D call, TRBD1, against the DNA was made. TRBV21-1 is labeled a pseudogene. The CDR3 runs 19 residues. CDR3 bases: TGTGCCAGCAGCAAAACAGAAACGAAAAACAGGGGTTGCACAGATACGCAGTATTTT. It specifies CASSKTETKNRGCTDTQYF.

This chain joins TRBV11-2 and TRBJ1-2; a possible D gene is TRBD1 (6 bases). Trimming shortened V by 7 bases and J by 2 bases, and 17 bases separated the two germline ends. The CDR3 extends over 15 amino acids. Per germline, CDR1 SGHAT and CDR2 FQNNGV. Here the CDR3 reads CASNPGGPGNYGYTF. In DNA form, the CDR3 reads TGTGCCAGCAATCCGGGGGGGCCAGGGAACTATGGCTACACCTTC.

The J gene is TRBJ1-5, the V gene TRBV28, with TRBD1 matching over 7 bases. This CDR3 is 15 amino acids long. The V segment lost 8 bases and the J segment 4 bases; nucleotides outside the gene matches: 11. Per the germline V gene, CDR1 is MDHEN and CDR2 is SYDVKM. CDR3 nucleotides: TGTGCCAGCTGGGACTTCAGGGGGATAAATCAGCCCCAGCATTTT. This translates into CASWDFRGINQPQHF.

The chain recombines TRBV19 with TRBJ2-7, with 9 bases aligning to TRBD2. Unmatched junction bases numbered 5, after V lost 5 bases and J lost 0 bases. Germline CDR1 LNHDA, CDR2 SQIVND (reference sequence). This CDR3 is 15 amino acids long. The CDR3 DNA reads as TGTGCCAGTAGTCCGCTAGCGGGAAGCTCCTACGAGCAGTACTTC. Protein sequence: CASSPLAGSSYEQYF. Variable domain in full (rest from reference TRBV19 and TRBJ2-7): DGGITQSPKYLFRKEGQNVTLSCEQNLNHDAMYWYRQDPGQGLRLIYYSQIVNDFQKGDIAEGYSVSREKKESFPLTVTSAQKNPTAFYLCASSPLAGSSYEQYFGPGTRLTVT.

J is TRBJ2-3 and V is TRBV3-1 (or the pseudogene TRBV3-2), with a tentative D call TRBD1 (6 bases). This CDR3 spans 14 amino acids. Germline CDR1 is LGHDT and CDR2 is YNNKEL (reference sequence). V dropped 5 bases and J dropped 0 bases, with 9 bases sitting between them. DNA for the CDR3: TGTGCCAGCAGCAAACAGGGCAGCACAGATACGCAGTATTTT. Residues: CASSKQGSTDTQYF.

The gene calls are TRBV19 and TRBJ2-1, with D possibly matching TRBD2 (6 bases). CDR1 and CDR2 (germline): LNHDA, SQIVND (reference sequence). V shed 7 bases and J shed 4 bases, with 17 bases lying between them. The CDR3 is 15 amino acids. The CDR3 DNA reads TGTGCCAGTACCTCCGGGACTTTGAAGTACAATGAGCAGTTCTTC. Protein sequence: CASTSGTLKYNEQFF.

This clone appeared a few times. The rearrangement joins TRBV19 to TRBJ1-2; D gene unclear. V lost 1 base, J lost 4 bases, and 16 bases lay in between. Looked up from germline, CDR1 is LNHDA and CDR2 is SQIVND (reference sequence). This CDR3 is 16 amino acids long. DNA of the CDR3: TGTGCCAGTAGTATAGGCGGGTCCACGACCCTCTATGGCTACACCTTC. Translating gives CASSIGGSTTLYGYTF.

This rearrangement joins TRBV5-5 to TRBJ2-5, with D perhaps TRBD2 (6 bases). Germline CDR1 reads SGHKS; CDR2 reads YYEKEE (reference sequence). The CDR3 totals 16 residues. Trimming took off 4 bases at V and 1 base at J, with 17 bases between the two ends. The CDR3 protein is CASSLLAGRTQETQYF. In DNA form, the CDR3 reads TGTGCCAGCAGCCTTCTGGCGGGGCGCACCCAAGAGACCCAGTACTTC.

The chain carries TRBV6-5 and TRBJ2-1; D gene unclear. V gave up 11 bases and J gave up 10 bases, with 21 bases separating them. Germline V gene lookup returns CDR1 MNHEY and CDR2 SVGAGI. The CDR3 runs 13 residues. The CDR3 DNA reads TGTGCCTCGGCGAGGCAAGGTTCCGGCGAGCAGTTCTTC. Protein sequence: CASARQGSGEQFF.

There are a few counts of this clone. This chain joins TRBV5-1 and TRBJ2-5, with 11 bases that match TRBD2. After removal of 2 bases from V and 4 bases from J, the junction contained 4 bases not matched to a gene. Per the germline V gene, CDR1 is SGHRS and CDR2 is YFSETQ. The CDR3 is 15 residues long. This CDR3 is CASSFSSGRSETQYF. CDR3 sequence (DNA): TGCGCCAGCAGCTTCTCTAGCGGGAGGTCAGAGACCCAGTACTTC.

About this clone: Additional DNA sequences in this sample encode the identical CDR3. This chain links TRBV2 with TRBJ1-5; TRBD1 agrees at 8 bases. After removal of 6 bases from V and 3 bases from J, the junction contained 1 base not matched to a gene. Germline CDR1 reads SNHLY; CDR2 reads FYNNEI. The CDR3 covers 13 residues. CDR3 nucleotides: TGTGCCAGCAGGACAGGGGCCAATCAGCCCCAGCATTTT. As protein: CASRTGANQPQHF.

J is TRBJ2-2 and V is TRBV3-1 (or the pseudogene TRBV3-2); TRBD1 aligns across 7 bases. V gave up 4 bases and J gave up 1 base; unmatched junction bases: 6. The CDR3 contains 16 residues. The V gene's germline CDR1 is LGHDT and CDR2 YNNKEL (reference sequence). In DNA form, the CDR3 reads TGTGCCAGCAGCCGCCGGACAGGAGGGAACACCGGGGAGCTGTTTTTT. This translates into CASSRRTGGNTGELFF.

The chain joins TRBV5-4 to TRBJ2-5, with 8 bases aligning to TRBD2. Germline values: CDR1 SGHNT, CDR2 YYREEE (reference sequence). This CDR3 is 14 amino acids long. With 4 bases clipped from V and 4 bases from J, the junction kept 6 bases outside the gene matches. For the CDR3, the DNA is TGTGCCAGCAGCCCCCCGGGGGGGACAGAGACCCAGTACTTC. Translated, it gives CASSPPGGTETQYF.

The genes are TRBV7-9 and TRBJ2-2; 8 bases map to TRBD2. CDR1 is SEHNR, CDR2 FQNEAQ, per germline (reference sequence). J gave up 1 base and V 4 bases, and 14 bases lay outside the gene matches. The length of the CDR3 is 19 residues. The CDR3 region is CASSSSSFSGSENTGELFF. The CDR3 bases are TGTGCCAGCAGCTCCTCAAGTTTCAGCGGGAGCGAGAACACCGGGGAGCTGTTTTTT.

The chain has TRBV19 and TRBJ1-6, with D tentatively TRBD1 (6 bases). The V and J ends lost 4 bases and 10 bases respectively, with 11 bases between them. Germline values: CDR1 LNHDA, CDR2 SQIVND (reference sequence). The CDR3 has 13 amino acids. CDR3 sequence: CASSTPGESPLHF. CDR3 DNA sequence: TGTGCCAGTAGTACCCCAGGGGAATCACCCCTCCACTTT. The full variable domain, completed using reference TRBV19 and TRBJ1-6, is DGGITQSPKYLFRKEGQNVTLSCEQNLNHDAMYWYRQDPGQGLRLIYYSQIVNDFQKGDIAEGYSVSREKKESFPLTVTSAQKNPTAFYLCASSTPGESPLHFGNGTRLTVT.